This T cell receptor (beta chain) is from a study of cytotoxic CD8 clonotypes in ibrutinib-treated CLL. The wider study: Response sampling occurred after a median roughly 11 months of treatment (range 6 to 36). Overall study results and limits: Whereas clonality rose at ibrutinib response, it declined toward baseline at progression. The public clonotypes identified were infrequent and showed contraction or stability on treatment.

In its sample, this clone was seen once. The antigen is undetermined. Germline V CDR1 and CDR2: LNHDA, SQIVND (reference sequence). This CDR3 has 16 residues. Trimming took off 3 bases at V and 1 base at J, with 14 bases between the two ends. Repertoires were generated with immunoSEQ multiplex PCR, while TCRdb's copy carries only in-frame clones and drops some. The sample has some 150,000 clones, roughly three quarters seen once. The J gene is TRBJ2-3, the V gene TRBV19; the D gene is possibly TRBD2 (5 bases). Source: PBMCs, taken after 12 months of ibrutinib treatment. The TCR comes from a human donor with chronic lymphocytic leukemia. This CDR3 reads CASSMRSGGRTDTQYF. The CDR3, as DNA: TGTGCCAGTAGTATGAGGAGCGGAGGACGCACAGATACGCAGTATTTT.